This TCR beta chain was sequenced in a study of identical twins. Findings and limits, study-wide: Models underestimated how often monozygotic twins shared out-of-frame TCR alpha.

V shed 5 bases and J shed 5 bases, with 19 bases lying between them. The CDR3 runs 17 residues. Per germline, CDR1 SGHAT and CDR2 FQNNGV. On this clonotype: Antigen specificity is unknown.

TCRdb redid the calling of the 5' RACE reads with MiXCR, one entry per CDR3 protein. The sample records 400,000 to 600,000 distinct CDR3 sequences, 20% to 25% being singletons. The data were also submitted as part of a second study, on yellow fever vaccine responses in identical twins.

The V call is TRBV11-2, the J call TRBJ2-6; tentative D call: TRBD2 (6 bases). The sample consisted of CD4+ T cells sorted from blood. This receptor was obtained from a woman under 30 in good health. The CDR3 DNA follows: TGTGCCAGCAGCCCACCTACTGGGGGGTCTTGGGCCAACGTCCTGACTTTC. This gives the protein CASSPPTGGSWANVLTF. Based on the CDR3 plus reference TRBV11-2 and TRBJ2-6, the full variable domain is EAGVAQSPRYKIIEKRQSVAFWCNPISGHATLYWYQQILGQGPKLLIQFQNNGVVDDSQLPKDRFSAERLKGVDSTLKIQPAKLEDSAVYLCASSPPTGGSWANVLTFGAGSRLTVL.